A single sample is the source of the 10 T cell receptor beta chains below, sequenced in a study of cytomegalovirus exposure and HLA in healthy donors (dated by TCRdb to 2015 to 2018). Libraries were made using the immunoSEQ multiplex PCR assay. A mixture of 60 forward primers for TCR Vbeta segments and 13 reverse primers for TCR Jbeta segments was used in the multiplex PCR. TCRdb obtained this table from immuneACCESS and retained in-frame rearrangements with V and J assigned. These tables miss some clones; where compared with another copy, unresolved V genes account for less than half of the shortfall, and the remainder is unexplained. The table of this sample itemizes about 65,000 clones. The ten most abundant clones make up more than 15% of the sample. Sequenced material: PBMCs. All receptors come from a boy aged 10-17 years in good health and CMV-seronegative.

The V call is TRBV5-4, the J call TRBJ1-4; 8 bases align to TRBD1. Trimming at V came to 5 bases and at J to 5 bases, leaving 8 bases not matched to a gene. This CDR3 contains 15 residues. CDR1 and CDR2 (germline): SGHNT, YYREEE (reference sequence). The CDR3 loop reads CASSRQGRFNEKLFF. The DNA for the CDR3 is TGTGCCAGCAGTAGACAGGGGAGATTCAATGAAAAACTGTTTTTT.

This sequence joins TRBV6-1 and TRBJ1-2, with D hard to call. The CDR3 consists of 14 residues. V shed 0 bases and J shed 2 bases, with 7 bases lying between them. CDR1 and CDR2 from the germline V gene are MNHNS and SASEGT. CDR3 amino acids: CASSEAWQNYGYTF. The CDR3 DNA reads as TGTGCCAGCAGTGAAGCTTGGCAGAACTATGGCTACACCTTC.

The chain uses TRBV19 and TRBJ1-1; a possible D gene is TRBD1 (6 bases). The length of the CDR3 is 15 residues. Germline loops: CDR1 LNHDA, CDR2 SQIVND (reference sequence). V was clipped by 9 bases and J by 1 base, with 18 bases between them. This CDR3 is CASRDVGGPNTEAFF. CDR3 bases: TGTGCCAGCCGAGACGTGGGGGGGCCGAACACTGAAGCTTTCTTT.

In the case of this clone: The junction departs from germline at one end; a sequencing error may be responsible. The rearrangement joins TRBV6-8 to TRBJ2-7; D gene ambiguous. The length of the CDR3 is 8 residues. Germline loops: CDR1 MNHGY, CDR2 SAAAGT. The CDR3 bases are TGTGCCAGCGTCTCGAGCCTTTTC. Its protein is CASVSSLF.

The rearrangement joins TRBV30 to TRBJ1-2, with 7 bases aligning to TRBD1. The CDR3 covers 13 residues. V trimming: 3 bases; J trimming: 6 bases; junction bases outside the gene matches: 7. Germline V gene data show CDR1 as GTSNPN and CDR2 as SVGIG (reference sequence). CDR3 protein: CAWSVGTADGYTF. Here the CDR3 DNA reads TGTGCCTGGAGCGTTGGGACAGCCGATGGCTACACCTTC. The variable domain in full, completed from reference TRBV30 and TRBJ1-2, reads SQTIHQWPATLVQPVGSPLSLECTVEGTSNPNLYWYRQAAGRGLQLLFYSVGIGQISSEVPQNLSASRPQDRQFILSSKKLLLSDSGFYLCAWSVGTADGYTFGSGTRLTVV.

Worth noting for this clone: Other DNA sequences in the sample encode the same CDR3. V usage is TRBV5-4 and J usage is TRBJ2-7, with a possible D match to TRBD1 (5 bases). Germline V gives CDR1 SGHNT, CDR2 YYREEE (reference sequence). Trimming took 2 bases from V and 0 from J, leaving 9 bases between them. The CDR3 length is 14 residues. The DNA for the CDR3 is TGTGCCAGCAGCTTAGGGCAGGGCTCCTACGAGCAGTACTTC. Encoded protein: CASSLGQGSYEQYF.

Details on this clone: Other nucleotide sequences in the sample specify the same CDR3. The gene calls are TRBV7-9 and TRBJ1-5, with D tentatively TRBD1 (6 bases). CDR1 is SEHNR, CDR2 FQNEAQ, per germline (reference sequence). The V end was cut by 1 base, the J end by 2 bases, with 6 bases between. The CDR3 contains 14 residues. The CDR3, as DNA: TGTGCCAGCAGCTTAGGACAGGGCAATCAGCCCCAGCATTTT. Translated, it gives CASSLGQGNQPQHF.

The gene calls are TRBV5-1 and TRBJ2-7; weak D call: TRBD2 (5 bases). CDR1 SGHRS and CDR2 YFSETQ come from the germline V gene. The ends were cut back, 5 bases at V and 6 bases at J, with 15 bases in the middle. The CDR3 is 13 amino acids. CDR3 coding DNA: TGCGCCAGCAGTTATGGACTGGGCTCCGAGCAGTACTTC. Amino acids: CASSYGLGSEQYF.

The rearrangement uses TRBV19 and TRBJ1-2; D is uncertain. V was clipped by 7 bases and J by 7 bases, with 19 bases between them. The V gene's germline CDR1 is LNHDA and CDR2 SQIVND (reference sequence). There are 14 residues in the CDR3. This CDR3 reads CASTGQARSFGYTF. DNA of the CDR3: TGTGCCAGTACTGGCCAGGCGCGTTCTTTTGGCTACACCTTC. Full variable domain (missing parts from reference TRBV19 and TRBJ1-2): DGGITQSPKYLFRKEGQNVTLSCEQNLNHDAMYWYRQDPGQGLRLIYYSQIVNDFQKGDIAEGYSVSREKKESFPLTVTSAQKNPTAFYLCASTGQARSFGYTFGSGTRLTVV.

The CDR3: CASSLISNGYNEQFF. For the CDR3, the DNA is TGTGCCAGCAGCTTAATTAGCAACGGTTACAATGAGCAGTTCTTC. The V call is TRBV7-9, the J call TRBJ2-1; D ambiguous. The CDR3 loop spans 15 amino acids. With 2 bases removed from V and 4 bases from J, the gap between germline ends came to 12 bases. Germline lookup yields CDR1 SEHNR and CDR2 FQNEAQ (reference sequence).